Included here is one T cell receptor beta chain sequence, with context. Its antigen is unknown. Per-base qualities were not stored, and no clone one base away is much larger. The cysteine opens and the phenylalanine closes a CDR3 of 18 amino acids. Here the CDR3 DNA is all that survives: 54 bases in frame from base 1. V has 6 bases trimmed and J has 4 bases trimmed; junction bases matching no gene number 14. Reading the germline V gene gives CDR1 SGHDT and CDR2 YYEEEE. The library was obtained by 5' RACE. Sequencing was performed on an Illumina HiSeq 2000. Template switching added a universal primer binding site, and the final cDNA carried a unique molecular identifier that allowed TCR cDNA molecules to be counted accurately. First-strand cDNA for TCR alpha and beta chains was synthesized from specific primers in the conserved constant-segment region. To control for contamination, every cDNA library carried two barcodes: a SMART-Mk sample barcode plus Illumina barcodes. TruSeq adapter sequences along with Illumina sample barcodes were introduced in two successive PCR steps. TCR alpha and beta cDNA libraries were sequenced on the Illumina HiSeq platform with custom primers. Turning to the authors' computational methods: Raw reads were processed with MiGEC to extract unique molecular identifiers, and MiXCR was used to determine CDR3 positions. For each individual, recombination models were inferred using an EM algorithm with the repgenHMM and IGoR tools. The analysis of shared clonotypes was done with the tcR package in R, with sharing normalized by the product of cloneset sizes. Out-of-frame nonproductive sequences were analyzed to study raw recombination free of thymic and clonal selection effects. In TCRdb, the public reads were trimmed at Q25 with fastp and aligned with MiXCR, with productive beta chains retained. Each CDR3 protein gets just one entry, which takes the most common genes and DNA from the rows behind it. These V and J calls rely on TCRdb rather than the paper's analysis. The sample table contains roughly 570,000 distinct CDR3 sequences; only one count was recorded for 9.5% to 10% of them. The ten biggest clones cover roughly 3% of the sample.

Every donor was a healthy Caucasian. Three pairs of female monozygotic twins, all aged about 18 to 30 years, were included in the twin cohort. The RNA used for TCR libraries was isolated from peripheral blood mononuclear cells. This entry belongs to a study of identical twins (dated by TCRdb to about 2016). Regarding the complete study: The study deep-sequenced TCR alpha and beta repertoires from monozygotic twins, unrelated adults of various ages and cord blood to test whether fetal clonotypes persist. To rule out contamination, the twin experiments were replicated at different times with different library preparation protocols. Points the paper makes about the study in general: In monozygotic twins, out-of-frame TCR alpha sharing was systematically underestimated by recombination models, although the models agreed with sharing between unrelated individuals. Invariant T cells such as MAIT and iNKT could partly confound zero-insertion analyses, though diverse VJ usage argued against this for most clonotypes. Abundant cord blood beta clonotypes carried fewer insertions; young adult naive repertoires showed a weaker similar trend, while memory repertoires showed none. A weaker excess of twin sharing was found in beta out-of-frame sequences because the signal-to-noise ratio was lowered by fewer shared sequences. Because the same donors could not be followed over many years, the conclusions relied on cross-sectional statistical analysis. Compared with coincidental sharing between unrelated individuals, an excess of low generation-probability sequences was observed among out-of-frame TCR alpha sequences shared between twins.

The data were also submitted as part of a second study, on yellow fever vaccine responses in identical twins. As described in the second report: The authors reported that the T cell response to vaccination in identical twins appeared partly convergent and partly personalized. Focusing on identical twins, the study followed the T cell clones that responded to the vaccine, and did so with precision.

The clonotype comes from a woman aged 18-35 years in good health. The chain is made from TRBV5-6 and TRBJ2-5, with 14 bases matching TRBD2. Sequencing was carried out using PBMCs. The sequenced DNA is TGTGCCAGCAAGGCCTTGGGACTAGCGGGAGTAGGAGGAGAGACCCAGTACTTC. Its protein is CASKALGLAGVGGETQYF.